Sequencing of this TCR beta chain was carried out in a study of spatial heterogeneity in lung cancer. Turning to the study itself: The mean occurrence of each unique TCR and UMI combination in raw reads exceeded 8.5.

Every molecule of TCR cDNA had its own unique molecular identifier. One entry per CDR3 protein results from TCRdb running MiXCR on the 5' RACE reads. The data contain 45,000 or so distinct CDR3 sequences, 12% of them singletons. This clonotype was found many times. Its antigen remains unidentified. This sample's time point: sample taken at primary tumor resection. Sequencing was performed on whole RNA extracted from tumor and nontumor lung tissue, or from frozen PBMC, and the material was left unsorted. Samples came from approximately 65 TRACERx patients with untreated early-stage lung cancer. Study findings and constraints: Blood contained ubiquitous expanded tumor TCRs more at resection than at follow-up.

The sequence came from a female donor with early-stage non-small cell lung cancer. This specimen was PBMCs, taken at surgery.

The CDR3 here is CSVDTGNMNTEAFF. The CDR3 nucleotides are TGCAGCGTCGATACAGGGAACATGAACACTGAAGCTTTCTTT. The genes are TRBV29-1 and TRBJ1-1, with TRBD1 as a possible D gene (6 bases). The CDR3 totals 14 residues. Germline V lookup: CDR1 SQVTM, CDR2 ANQGSEA. V gave up 6 bases and J gave up 0 bases, with 14 bases separating them.